One and the same sample provided the 19 T cell receptor beta chains below, sequenced in a study of T cells of healthy individuals. TCRdb fed the 5' RACE reads into MiXCR, producing one record per CDR3 protein. The repertoire has 90,000 to 100,000 distinct CDR3 sequences, under 20% of them found once; the top ten carry more than 5.5%. All receptors come from a human donor in good health.

The chain combines TRBV7-9 with TRBJ1-6, with D possibly matching TRBD1 (6 bases). The CDR3 has 16 residues. V was trimmed by 0 bases and J by 7 bases, leaving 13 bases between them. Germline CDR1 is SEHNR and CDR2 is FQNEAQ (reference sequence). This CDR3 reads CASSLARRGANSPLHF. The DNA for the CDR3 is TGTGCCAGCAGCTTAGCGCGGCGGGGGGCGAATTCACCCCTCCACTTT.

This chain joins TRBV5-1 and TRBJ1-4, with D perhaps TRBD1 (6 bases). CDR3 length equals 13 residues. Germline V gives CDR1 SGHRS, CDR2 YFSETQ. The V and J ends lost 4 bases and 7 bases respectively, with 11 bases between them. The CDR3 nucleotides read TGCGCCAGCAGCCCCCCAGGGGCTGAAAAACTGTTTTTT. Protein sequence: CASSPPGAEKLFF.

This clonotype has a single count. This sequence may be a read error, since a much larger clone differs from it by one base. This chain uses TRBV28 with TRBJ1-2; D is uncertain. Trimming removed 3 bases at V and 4 bases at J, with 9 bases between. This CDR3 region has 13 residues. Germline loops: CDR1 MDHEN, CDR2 SYDVKM. Here the CDR3 DNA reads TGTGCCAGCAGTTTTAGGTTCTTCTATGGCTACACCTTC. Protein product: CASSFRFFYGYTF.

This clonotype was seen many times. This chain links TRBV27 with TRBJ2-1; 10 bases are a match to TRBD1. The CDR3 runs 15 residues. Germline V gene data show CDR1 as MNHEY and CDR2 as SMNVEV (reference sequence). V shed 5 bases, J shed 8 bases, and the junction held 9 bases outside the gene matches. In DNA, the CDR3 is TGTGCCAGCAGTCTAGGGACAGGGGCACACCATGAGCAGTTCTTC. Protein sequence: CASSLGTGAHHEQFF.

The table lists this clonotype with a few counts. The rearrangement joins TRBV29-1 to TRBJ2-3; D unresolved. With 7 bases removed from V and 0 bases from J, the gap between germline ends came to 8 bases. The germline gives CDR1 SQVTM, CDR2 ANQGSEA. This CDR3 has 12 residues. The CDR3 here is CSGSHSTDTQYF. Written as DNA, the CDR3 is TGCAGCGGTAGCCACAGCACAGATACGCAGTATTTT.

This clonotype was seen a few times. CDR3 sequence: CASSPTGFSGEQYF. The CDR3 nucleotides read TGTGCCAGCAGTCCGACAGGGTTTTCGGGTGAGCAGTACTTC. The V gene is TRBV7-2, the J gene TRBJ2-7; 7 bases line up with TRBD1. CDR3 length: 14 residues. V lost 6 bases, J lost 7 bases, and 12 bases stayed unmatched. Germline V gene sequence: CDR1 SGHTA, CDR2 FQGNSA.

The chain carries TRBV3-1 and TRBJ2-2, with 7 bases aligning to TRBD2. V trimming: 4 bases; J trimming: 0 bases; junction bases outside the gene matches: 5. Germline CDR1 and CDR2: LGHDT and YNNKEL (reference sequence). The CDR3 is 16 residues long. The chain's CDR3 is CASSRTGLTNTGELFF. CDR3 in DNA: TGTGCCAGCAGCCGGACGGGACTAACGAACACCGGGGAGCTGTTTTTT. Filled out from reference TRBV3-1 and TRBJ2-2, the complete variable domain reads DTAVSQTPKYLVTQMGNDKSIKCEQNLGHDTMYWYKQDSKKFLKIMFSYNNKELIINETVPNRFSPKSPDKAHLNLHINSLELGDSAVYFCASSRTGLTNTGELFFGEGSRLTVL.

Notes on this clonotype: Without the conserved terminal phenylalanine or tryptophan, this CDR3 likely stems from a read error. V is TRBV30 and J is TRBJ1-1; D is possibly TRBD1 (6 bases). Trimming removed 4 bases from V and 2 bases from J, with 14 bases in between. Germline CDR1 and CDR2: GTSNPN and SVGIG (reference sequence). The CDR3 is made up of 14 amino acids. The CDR3 protein is CAWTVDRSNTEAFS. DNA of the CDR3: TGTGCCTGGACGGTGGACAGATCAAACACTGAAGCTTTCTCT.

The chain is built from TRBV6-5 and TRBJ1-2; 8 nucleotides agree with TRBD1. The CDR3 has 13 amino acids. Germline CDR1 and CDR2: MNHEY and SVGAGI. J lost 3 bases, V lost 8 bases, and 5 bases had no gene match. The CDR3 DNA reads TGTGCCAGCGCCATACAGGGGGACTATGGCTACACCTTC. This encodes CASAIQGDYGYTF.

This clonotype was seen at least ten times. This CDR3 reads CSFRVGAEAFF. The CDR3, as DNA: TGCAGCTTCAGGGTGGGGGCTGAAGCTTTCTTT. The rearrangement uses TRBV29-1 and TRBJ1-1, with D perhaps matching TRBD1 (5 bases). The CDR3 has 11 residues. From germline, CDR1 is SQVTM and CDR2 ANQGSEA. Deletions cut 8 bases from V and 6 bases from J, with 13 bases between.

The genes are TRBV11-2 and TRBJ2-1; 9 nucleotides line up with TRBD2. The CDR3 is 17 residues long. The junction had 8 bases not matched to a gene; V was cut back by 1 base and J by 4 bases. The germline CDR1 and CDR2 sequences are SGHAT and FQNNGV. CDR3 loop: CASSLAGSGGRYNEQFF. The CDR3, as DNA: TGTGCCAGCAGCTTAGCGGGTAGCGGGGGCAGATACAATGAGCAGTTCTTC.

This clonotype showed up many times. The V gene is TRBV5-1, the J gene TRBJ2-2; D call uncertain. V lost 3 bases and J 8 bases, leaving 8 bases between the germline ends. CDR3 length equals 12 residues. Looked up from germline, CDR1 is SGHRS and CDR2 is YFSETQ. The CDR3 DNA reads as TGCGCCAGCAGCTACGCGAGAGGGGAGCTGTTTTTT. Protein product: CASSYARGELFF.

This clonotype came up a few times. The V gene is TRBV20-1, the J gene TRBJ2-7; 13 bases line up with TRBD2. This CDR3 region has 18 residues. CDR1 is DFQATT and CDR2 is SNEGSKA in the germline V gene (reference sequence). The V and J ends lost 1 base and 4 bases, in that order; junction bases with no gene match: 13. This CDR3 reads CSARVSELAGGPRYEQYF. In nucleotides, the CDR3 is TGCAGTGCTAGAGTCTCCGAACTAGCGGGAGGGCCAAGGTACGAGCAGTACTTC.

A few counts support this clonotype. J is TRBJ2-2 and V is TRBV2, with a weak D call TRBD1 (5 bases). Germline V CDR1 and CDR2: SNHLY, FYNNEI. The CDR3 runs 13 residues. Deletions cut 4 bases from V and 5 bases from J, with 8 bases between. As DNA, the CDR3 is TGTGCCAGCAGTGGACAGAGTACCGGGGAGCTGTTTTTT. Its translation is CASSGQSTGELFF.

V and J are TRBV20-1 and TRBJ2-2, with a possible D match to TRBD2 (6 bases). The CDR3 totals 14 residues. The germline V and J ends were trimmed by 0 bases and 4 bases, with 9 bases remaining between them. Germline lookup yields CDR1 DFQATT and CDR2 SNEGSKA (reference sequence). CDR3 loop: CSARDREVTGELFF. The CDR3 coding sequence is TGCAGTGCTAGAGACAGGGAGGTCACCGGGGAGCTGTTTTTT.

In regard to this clonotype: At one end the junction does not follow the germline gene, possibly because of a read error. The chain carries TRBV7-9 and TRBJ1-2; D uncertain. The germline CDR1 and CDR2 sequences are SEHNR and FQNEAQ (reference sequence). The CDR3 spans 14 residues. The chain's CDR3 is CASTPIAGVYGYNF. Here the CDR3 DNA reads TGTGCCAGCACCCCTATCGCGGGAGTCTATGGCTACAACTTC.

The chain joins TRBV4-1 to TRBJ1-2; D remains unclear. The CDR3 contains 11 residues. V lost 1 base and J 6 bases, leaving 3 bases between the germline ends. CDR1 is MGHRA, CDR2 YSYEKL, per germline. The CDR3 here is CASSQGDGYTF. The CDR3 DNA follows: TGCGCCAGCAGCCAAGGGGATGGCTACACCTTC.

This clonotype was counted at least ten times. The chain employs TRBV12-3 or TRBV12-4 and TRBJ2-3; 8 nucleotides line up with TRBD2. This CDR3 comprises 15 residues. Trimming took 5 bases from V and 2 from J; bases not matched to a gene: 6. CDR3 bases: TGTGCCAGCAGTACACATAGCGGGATCACAGATACGCAGTATTTT. Amino acid sequence: CASSTHSGITDTQYF.

There are a few counts of this clonotype. V gene TRBV28 combines with J gene TRBJ1-3, with D unresolved. The germline CDR1 and CDR2 sequences are MDHEN and SYDVKM. The CDR3 covers 16 residues. V was clipped by 6 bases and J by 2 bases, with 17 bases between them. The CDR3: CASRPSWGTPGNTIYF. The CDR3 DNA reads TGTGCCAGCAGACCTAGTTGGGGAACCCCTGGAAACACCATATATTTT.